These 10 T cell receptor beta chains were all obtained from the same sample, sequenced in a study of PD-L1 blockade in urothelial cancer. Clones were sequenced by immunoSEQ multiplex PCR, and TCRdb holds only the in-frame ones, with some missing. The table has 35,000 to 55,000 clones, 88% seen once. The sample in question was PBMCs, obtained around atezolizumab (anti-PD-L1) treatment. Every receptor here comes from a woman aged 55-69 years with urothelial cancer.

This chain links TRBV29-1 with TRBJ2-7, with a tentative D call TRBD2 (5 bases). Germline V lookup: CDR1 SQVTM, CDR2 ANQGSEA. This CDR3 spans 12 amino acids. V was shortened by 4 bases and J by 1 base, with 8 bases between the two germline ends. In nucleotides, the CDR3 is TGCAGCGTTGGGCCGGGGTCCTACGAGCAGTACTTC. This encodes CSVGPGSYEQYF.

This sequence joins TRBV2 and TRBJ1-5, with 8 bases that match TRBD1. The V and J ends lost 7 bases and 5 bases, in that order; junction bases with no gene match: 1. The V gene's germline CDR1 is SNHLY and CDR2 FYNNEI. This CDR3 is 12 amino acids long. The CDR3 sequence: CASTDRDQPQHF. The DNA for the CDR3 is TGTGCCAGCACGGACAGGGATCAGCCCCAGCATTTT.

V usage is TRBV7-2 and J usage is TRBJ2-3; 13 nucleotides align to TRBD2. The CDR3 loop spans 16 amino acids. Germline CDR1 SGHTA, CDR2 FQGNSA. V was clipped by 5 bases and J by 4 bases; unmatched bases: 6. The CDR3 region has the DNA TGTGCCAGCAGCACACGGACTAGCGGGGGTTCAGATACGCAGTATTTT. This sequence encodes CASSTRTSGGSDTQYF.

CDR3: CASSYPSSGHMGSPLHF. For the CDR3, the DNA is TGTGCCAGCAGTTATCCCTCCTCCGGACACATGGGATCACCCCTCCACTTT. J is TRBJ1-6 and V is TRBV6-9, with D maybe TRBD1 (5 bases). Germline lookup yields CDR1 MNHGY and CDR2 SVAAGI. The CDR3 sequence is 17 residues long. The V end was cut by 2 bases, the J end by 10 bases, with 21 bases between.

The chain employs TRBV29-1 and TRBJ1-2; the D gene is possibly TRBD1 (5 bases). With 4 bases removed from V and 0 bases from J, the gap between germline ends came to 9 bases. This CDR3 is built from 13 residues. Looked up from germline, CDR1 is SQVTM and CDR2 is ANQGSEA. In nucleotides, the CDR3 is TGCAGCGTTGTCCACAGGTCTAACTATGGCTACACCTTC. It is translated as CSVVHRSNYGYTF.

The count of this clone is one. The chain recombines TRBV11-2 with TRBJ1-3; TRBD1 might be the D (6 bases). Germline V gene lookup returns CDR1 SGHAT and CDR2 FQNNGV. This CDR3 comprises 14 residues. The V end lost 5 bases, the J end lost 0 bases, and 8 bases lay between the germline ends. The CDR3 DNA sequence: TGTGCCAGCAGCCGAGGGGGCTCTGGAAACACCATATATTTT. It is translated as CASSRGGSGNTIYF.

CDR3 sequence (DNA): TGTGCCAGCAGCAAACATCAGGGGATTGTGGCTTTCTTT. Its protein product is CASSKHQGIVAFF. This chain links TRBV9 with TRBJ1-1; D possibly corresponds to TRBD1 (6 bases). Germline CDR1 SGDLS, CDR2 YYNGEE. This CDR3 comprises 13 residues. Trimming took 4 bases from V and 11 from J, leaving 18 bases between them.

This chain joins TRBV5-4 and TRBJ2-7; 10 bases map to TRBD2. V shed 3 bases, J shed 3 bases, and the junction held 15 bases outside the gene matches. Looked up from germline, CDR1 is SGHNT and CDR2 is YYREEE (reference sequence). CDR3 length: 18 residues. The CDR3 here is CASSSRASGSPNYYEQYF. The CDR3 nucleotides read TGTGCCAGCAGCTCTCGGGCTAGCGGGAGCCCTAACTACTACGAGCAGTACTTC.

This rearrangement joins TRBV14 to TRBJ2-7, with 9 nucleotides matching TRBD1. This CDR3 is built from 16 residues. Germline V gives CDR1 SGHDN, CDR2 FVKESK. V trimming: 1 base; J trimming: 0 bases; junction bases outside the gene matches: 4. CDR3 region: CASSQVQGASSYEQYF. The CDR3 bases are TGTGCCAGCAGCCAAGTACAGGGGGCTAGCTCCTACGAGCAGTACTTC.

The V call is TRBV6-4, the J call TRBJ2-3; no clear D gene. The V end lost 0 bases, the J end lost 4 bases, and 5 bases lay between the germline ends. Germline-derived CDR1 and CDR2 are MRHNA and SNTAGT. This CDR3 has 13 amino acids. The CDR3 DNA is TGTGCCAGCAGTGACTCGACTGCAGATACGCAGTATTTT. It encodes CASSDSTADTQYF.